The present TCR beta chain was sequenced within a study of T-cell memory formation after mild COVID-19. This CDR3 spans 16 amino acids. V gave up 5 bases and J gave up 1 base; unmatched junction bases: 5. TCR alpha and TCR beta cDNA libraries with sample barcodes and UMIs came from 5'RACE using constant-segment primers. TCRdb reprocessed the 5' RACE reads via MiXCR and lists one record per CDR3 protein. The table has 150,000 or so distinct CDR3 sequences, around 30% seen once; the top ten hold about 11%. Points on this clonotype: Antigen specificity is unknown.

Regarding the study as a whole: Most CD4+ clones that shrank were in CM and EM, while CD8+ ones turned up in EMRA.

Sequencing was done on a sample of PBMCs or a T cell subset sorted from them (not recorded which). This sequence originates from an adult woman who had mild COVID-19 (a few samples of this study predate the infection). Cell type and time point are not known. The genes are TRBV12-3 or TRBV12-4 and TRBJ2-2; 9 nucleotides agree with TRBD2. In DNA, the CDR3 is TGTGCCAGCAGTACCTGGACTAGCGAGAACACCGGGGAGCTGTTTTTT. It translates to CASSTWTSENTGELFF.